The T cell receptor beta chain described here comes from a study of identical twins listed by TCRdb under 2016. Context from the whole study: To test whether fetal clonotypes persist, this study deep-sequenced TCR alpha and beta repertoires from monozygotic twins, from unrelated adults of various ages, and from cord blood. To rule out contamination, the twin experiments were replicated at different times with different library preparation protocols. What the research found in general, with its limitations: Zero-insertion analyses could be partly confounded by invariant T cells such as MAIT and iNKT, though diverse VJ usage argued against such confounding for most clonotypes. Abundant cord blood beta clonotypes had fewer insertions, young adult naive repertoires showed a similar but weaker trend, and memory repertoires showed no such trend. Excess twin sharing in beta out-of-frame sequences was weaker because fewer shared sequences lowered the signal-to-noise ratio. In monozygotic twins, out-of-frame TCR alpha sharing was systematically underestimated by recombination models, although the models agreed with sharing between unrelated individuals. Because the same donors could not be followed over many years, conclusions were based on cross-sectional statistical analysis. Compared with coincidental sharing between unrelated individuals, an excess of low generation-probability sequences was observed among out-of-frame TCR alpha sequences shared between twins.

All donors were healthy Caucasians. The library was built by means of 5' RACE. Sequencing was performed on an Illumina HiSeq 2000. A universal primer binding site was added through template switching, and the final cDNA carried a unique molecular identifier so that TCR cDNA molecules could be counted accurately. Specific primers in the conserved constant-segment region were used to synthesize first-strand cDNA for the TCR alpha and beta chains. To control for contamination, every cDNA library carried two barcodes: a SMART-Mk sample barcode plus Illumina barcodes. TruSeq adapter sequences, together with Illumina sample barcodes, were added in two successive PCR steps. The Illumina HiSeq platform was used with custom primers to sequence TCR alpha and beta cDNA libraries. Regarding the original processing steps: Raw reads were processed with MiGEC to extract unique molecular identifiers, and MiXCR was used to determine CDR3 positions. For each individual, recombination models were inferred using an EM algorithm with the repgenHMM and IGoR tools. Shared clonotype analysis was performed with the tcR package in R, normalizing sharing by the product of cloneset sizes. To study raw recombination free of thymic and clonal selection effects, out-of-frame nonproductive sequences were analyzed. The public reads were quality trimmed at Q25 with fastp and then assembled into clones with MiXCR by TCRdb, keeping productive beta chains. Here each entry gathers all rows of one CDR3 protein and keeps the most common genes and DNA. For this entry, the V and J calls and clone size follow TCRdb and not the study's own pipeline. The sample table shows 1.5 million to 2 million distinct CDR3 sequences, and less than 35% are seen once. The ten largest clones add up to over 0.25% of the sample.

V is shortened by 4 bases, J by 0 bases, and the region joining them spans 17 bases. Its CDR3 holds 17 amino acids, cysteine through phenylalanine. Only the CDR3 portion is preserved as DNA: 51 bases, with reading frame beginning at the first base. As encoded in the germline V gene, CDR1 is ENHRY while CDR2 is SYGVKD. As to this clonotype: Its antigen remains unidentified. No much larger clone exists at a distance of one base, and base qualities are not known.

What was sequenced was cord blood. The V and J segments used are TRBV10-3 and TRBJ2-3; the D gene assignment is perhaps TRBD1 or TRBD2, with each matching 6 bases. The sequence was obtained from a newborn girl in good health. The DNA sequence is TGTGCCATCAGTGCCGGGGTAGGAGGGGGAAGCACAGATACGCAGTATTTT. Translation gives CAISAGVGGGSTDTQYF.